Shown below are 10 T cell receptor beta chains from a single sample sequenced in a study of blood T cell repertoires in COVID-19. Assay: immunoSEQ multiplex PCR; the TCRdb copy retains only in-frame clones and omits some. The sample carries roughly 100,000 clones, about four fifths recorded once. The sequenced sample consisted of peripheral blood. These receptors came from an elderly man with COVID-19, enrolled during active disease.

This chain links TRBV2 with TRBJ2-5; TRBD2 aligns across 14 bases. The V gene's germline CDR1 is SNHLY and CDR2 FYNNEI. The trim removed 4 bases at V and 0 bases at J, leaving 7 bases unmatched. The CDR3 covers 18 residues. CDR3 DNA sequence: TGTGCCAGCAGTGCTCCGGGACTAGCGGGAGATGACCAAGAGACCCAGTACTTC. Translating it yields CASSAPGLAGDDQETQYF. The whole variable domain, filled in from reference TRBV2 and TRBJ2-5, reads EPEVTQTPSHQVTQMGQEVILRCVPISNHLYFYWYRQILGQKVEFLVSFYNNEISEKSEIFDDQFSVERPDGSNFTLKIRSTKLEDSAMYFCASSAPGLAGDDQETQYFGPGTRLLVL.

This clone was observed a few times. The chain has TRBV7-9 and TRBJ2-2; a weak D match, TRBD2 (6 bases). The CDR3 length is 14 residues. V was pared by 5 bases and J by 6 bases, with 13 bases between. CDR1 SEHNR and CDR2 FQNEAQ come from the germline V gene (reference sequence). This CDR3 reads CASSRERVSGELFF. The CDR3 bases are TGTGCCAGCAGCCGGGAGCGCGTCTCCGGGGAGCTGTTTTTT.

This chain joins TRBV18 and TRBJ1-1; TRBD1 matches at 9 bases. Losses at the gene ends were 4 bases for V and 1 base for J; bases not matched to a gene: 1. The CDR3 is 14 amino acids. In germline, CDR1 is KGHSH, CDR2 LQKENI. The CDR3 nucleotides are TGTGCCAGCTCACTGGGACAGGGGAACACTGAAGCTTTCTTT. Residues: CASSLGQGNTEAFF.

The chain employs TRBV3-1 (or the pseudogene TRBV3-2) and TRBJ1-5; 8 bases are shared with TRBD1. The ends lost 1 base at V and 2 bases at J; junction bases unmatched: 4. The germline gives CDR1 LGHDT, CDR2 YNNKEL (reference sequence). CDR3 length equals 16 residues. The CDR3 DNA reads TGTGCCAGCAGCCAAGCGACAGGGGAAGGCAATCAGCCCCAGCATTTT. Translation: CASSQATGEGNQPQHF.

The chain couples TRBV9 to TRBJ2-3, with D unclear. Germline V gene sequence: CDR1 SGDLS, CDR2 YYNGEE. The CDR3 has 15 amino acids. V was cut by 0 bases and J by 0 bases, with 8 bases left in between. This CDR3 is CASSVGGSSTDTQYF. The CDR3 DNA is TGTGCCAGCAGCGTAGGAGGTTCTAGCACAGATACGCAGTATTTT.

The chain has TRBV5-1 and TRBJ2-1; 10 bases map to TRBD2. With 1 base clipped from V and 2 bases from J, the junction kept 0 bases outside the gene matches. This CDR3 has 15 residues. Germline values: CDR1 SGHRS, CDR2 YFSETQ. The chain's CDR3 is CASSLSGGAYNEQFF. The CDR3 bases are TGCGCCAGCAGCTTGAGCGGGGGGGCCTACAATGAGCAGTTCTTC.

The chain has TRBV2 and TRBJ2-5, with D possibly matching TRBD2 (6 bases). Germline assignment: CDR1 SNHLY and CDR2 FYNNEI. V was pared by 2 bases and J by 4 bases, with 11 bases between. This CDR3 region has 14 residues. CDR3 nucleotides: TGTGCCAGCAGTGAATTCCAGGGAGGAGAGACCCAGTACTTC. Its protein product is CASSEFQGGETQYF.

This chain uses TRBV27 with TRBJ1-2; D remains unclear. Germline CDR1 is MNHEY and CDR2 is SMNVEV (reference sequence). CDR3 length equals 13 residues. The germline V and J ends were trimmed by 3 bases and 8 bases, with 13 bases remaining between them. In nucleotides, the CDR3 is TGTGCCAGCAGTTTGTTCAGAGGCGAAGGCTACACCTTC. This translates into CASSLFRGEGYTF.

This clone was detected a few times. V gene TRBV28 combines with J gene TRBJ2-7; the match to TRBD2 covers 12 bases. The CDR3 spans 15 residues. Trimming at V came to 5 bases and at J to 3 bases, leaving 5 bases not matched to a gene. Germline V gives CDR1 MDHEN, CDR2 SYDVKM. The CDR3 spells CASSPRLAGVYEQYF. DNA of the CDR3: TGTGCCAGCAGTCCGAGACTAGCGGGAGTCTACGAGCAGTACTTC.

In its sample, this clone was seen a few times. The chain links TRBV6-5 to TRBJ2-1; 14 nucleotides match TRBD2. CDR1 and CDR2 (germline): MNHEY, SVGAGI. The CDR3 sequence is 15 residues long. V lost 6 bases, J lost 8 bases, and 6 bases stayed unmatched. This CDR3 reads CASRRLAGGYDEQFF. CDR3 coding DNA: TGTGCCAGCAGGCGACTAGCGGGGGGGTATGATGAGCAGTTCTTC.